Each of the 5 T cell receptor beta chains below was sequenced from the same sample in a study of radiotherapy plus CTLA-4 blockade in lung cancer. Using immunoSEQ multiplex PCR, the repertoire was profiled, and TCRdb retains in-frame clones only, with some absent. The sample holds 40,000 to 45,000 clones, around 77% seen once. Specimen: peripheral blood, collected from a patient treated with radiotherapy plus ipilimumab. These receptors were collected from a human donor with non-small cell lung cancer whose response to radiotherapy plus ipilimumab could not be evaluated.

The chain combines TRBV7-9 with TRBJ1-1; D is possibly TRBD1 (5 bases). The V and J ends lost 1 base and 8 bases respectively, with 14 bases between them. Germline assignment: CDR1 SEHNR and CDR2 FQNEAQ (reference sequence). The CDR3 is 14 residues long. The chain's CDR3 is CASSLVGGRVEAFF. The DNA of the CDR3 is TGTGCCAGCAGCTTAGTGGGGGGGAGGGTAGAAGCTTTCTTT.

The chain recombines TRBV10-2 with TRBJ2-3; possible D gene TRBD2, 6 bases. The CDR3 covers 17 residues. Trimming removed 6 bases from V and 5 bases from J, with 24 bases in between. Germline CDR1 is WSHSY and CDR2 is SAAADI. CDR3 in amino acids: CASSEGTLRGSRDTQYF. CDR3 bases: TGCGCCAGCAGCGAAGGGACTTTACGGGGGTCAAGAGATACGCAGTATTTT.

This clone was seen just once. The chain couples TRBV9 to TRBJ2-7; D might be TRBD1 (6 bases). With 4 bases removed from V and 2 bases from J, the gap between germline ends came to 13 bases. From germline, CDR1 is SGDLS and CDR2 YYNGEE. This CDR3 is built from 14 residues. The CDR3, as DNA: TGTGCCAGCAGCACCCACACAGGGACCTACGAGCAGTACTTC. Translation: CASSTHTGTYEQYF.

This chain joins TRBV4-2 and TRBJ2-5; the match to TRBD2 covers 7 bases. There are 15 residues in the CDR3. Germline V lookup: CDR1 LGHNA, CDR2 YNFKEQ. The J segment lost 2 bases and the V segment lost 6 bases, leaving 9 bases of the junction unmatched. CDR3: CASRPTSASQETQYF. The CDR3 bases are TGTGCCAGCAGGCCTACTAGCGCAAGTCAAGAGACCCAGTACTTC.

This chain uses TRBV28 with TRBJ1-2, with TRBD1 matching over 9 bases. V lost 1 base and J lost 4; bases outside the gene matches: 4. The CDR3 is 15 amino acids. Germline V gene data show CDR1 as MDHEN and CDR2 as SYDVKM. CDR3 in DNA: TGTGCCAGCAGTTTATCCGGGACAGGGCCCTATGGCTACACCTTC. Its protein product is CASSLSGTGPYGYTF.